This T cell receptor (beta chain) was obtained from a study of T-cell reconstitution after alpha-beta-depleted transplantation in children. Study-wide findings and caveats: Surviving recipient T cells and thymic progenitors underlay high day-60 TCRbeta diversity in some patients. One year post-transplant, T-cell counts and diversity were largely derived from T cells produced anew.

V was cut by 0 bases and J by 2 bases, with 17 bases left in between. CDR1 PRHDT and CDR2 FYEKMQ come from the germline V gene (reference sequence). The CDR3 consists of 17 residues. Note on this clonotype: As yet, its antigen is unknown.

TCRbeta library construction was performed incorporating unique molecular identifiers. TCRdb analysed the PCR reads with MiXCR anew, one entry per CDR3 protein. The profile shows about 580,000 distinct CDR3 sequences, 25% to 30% of them singletons. This sequence originates from a boy in the first two years of life with Wiskott-Aldrich syndrome, due to receive a stem cell transplant. The chain links TRBV13 to TRBJ2-7, with a weak D call TRBD2 (6 bases). This specimen was PBMCs, taken before TCRalphabeta/CD19-depleted stem cell transplant. In DNA, the CDR3 is TGTGCCAGCAGCTTAGGTCTAGTCGCGGGACCCCCCTACGAGCAGTACTTC. It translates to CASSLGLVAGPPYEQYF.